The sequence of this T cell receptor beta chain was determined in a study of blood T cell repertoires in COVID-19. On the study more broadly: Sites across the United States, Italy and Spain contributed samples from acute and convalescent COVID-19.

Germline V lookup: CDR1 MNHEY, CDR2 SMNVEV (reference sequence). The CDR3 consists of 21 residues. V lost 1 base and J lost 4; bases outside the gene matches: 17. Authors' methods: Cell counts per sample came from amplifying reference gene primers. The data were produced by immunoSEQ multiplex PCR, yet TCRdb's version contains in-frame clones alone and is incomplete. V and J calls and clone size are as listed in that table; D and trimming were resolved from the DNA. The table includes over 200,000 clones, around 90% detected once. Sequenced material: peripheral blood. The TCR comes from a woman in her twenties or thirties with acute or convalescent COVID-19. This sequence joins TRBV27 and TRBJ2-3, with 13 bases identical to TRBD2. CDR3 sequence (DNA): TGTGCCAGCAGTTTATTTCCCTCGTTAGTCGGACTAGCGGGAGTTTCAGATACGCAGTATTTT. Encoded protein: CASSLFPSLVGLAGVSDTQYF.